The next 17 T cell receptor beta chains were all read from a single sample in a study of blood T cell repertoires in COVID-19. The assay was immunoSEQ multiplex PCR, and TCRdb's table has in-frame clones only and misses some. Of under 150,000 clones in the sample, approximately 87% were seen once. The sample was peripheral blood. The receptors derive from a man aged 30 to 39 with acute or convalescent COVID-19.

This clone was seen a single time. The chain has TRBV11-3 and TRBJ2-1; a possible D gene is TRBD2 (6 bases). The CDR3 length is 18 residues. Trimming stripped 5 bases from V and 5 bases from J, with 25 bases between. The germline V gene has CDR1 SGHNT and CDR2 YENEEA. The CDR3 sequence is CASSLGSELASAHNEQFF. CDR3 sequence (DNA): TGTGCCAGCAGCCTCGGCAGTGAGCTAGCGTCGGCCCACAATGAGCAGTTCTTC.

The chain has TRBV30 and TRBJ2-5, with TRBD2 matching 8 bases. V gave up 0 bases and J gave up 1 base; unmatched junction bases: 4. In germline, CDR1 is GTSNPN, CDR2 SVGIG (reference sequence). The CDR3 consists of 15 residues. The chain's CDR3 is CAWSVHAGGQETQYF. DNA for the CDR3: TGTGCCTGGAGTGTACATGCGGGGGGCCAAGAGACCCAGTACTTC.

The gene calls are TRBV25-1 and TRBJ2-7; D might be TRBD2 (6 bases). There are 12 residues in the CDR3. In germline, CDR1 is MGHDK, CDR2 SYGVNS. V was pared by 5 bases and J by 6 bases, with 11 bases between. Written as DNA, the CDR3 is TGTGCCAGCAGTCGGGGGACGGCCGAGCAGTACTTC. Translated, it gives CASSRGTAEQYF.

The V gene is TRBV7-3, the J gene TRBJ2-1; no clear D. CDR3 length: 16 residues. CDR1 is SGHTA, CDR2 FQGTGA, per germline. V lost 2 bases to trimming and J lost 9 bases, with 20 bases between them. DNA of the CDR3: TGTGCCAGCAGCTTAGTCGAGCTATCAATGGTTCGTGAGCAGTTCTTC. Its translation is CASSLVELSMVREQFF.

V gene TRBV6-2 or TRBV6-3 combines with J gene TRBJ2-3, with a possible D match to TRBD1 (5 bases). The CDR3 runs 15 residues. V lost 3 bases and J 5 bases, leaving 15 bases between the germline ends. CDR1 and CDR2 from the germline V gene are MNHEY and SVGEGT. The CDR3 DNA is TGTGCCAGCAGTTATTCCTCCCACAGGCAAGATACGCAGTATTTT. Its protein is CASSYSSHRQDTQYF.

The chain carries TRBV19 and TRBJ2-3; perhaps TRBD2 as D (6 bases). V lost 5 bases to trimming and J lost 2 bases, with 14 bases between them. This CDR3 has 15 amino acids. The germline V gene encodes CDR1 LNHDA and CDR2 SQIVND (reference sequence). DNA for the CDR3: TGTGCCAGTAGTGCCTCTGGGGGGAACACAGATACGCAGTATTTT. It is translated as CASSASGGNTDTQYF.

This rearrangement joins TRBV10-1 to TRBJ2-5; 10 bases fit TRBD2. CDR1 WNHNN and CDR2 SYGVQD come from the germline V gene (reference sequence). V gave up 4 bases and J gave up 4 bases; unmatched junction bases: 0. CDR3 size: 13 residues. The CDR3, as DNA: TGCGCCAGCAGTGGACTAGCGGGAGAGACCCAGTACTTC. Amino acids: CASSGLAGETQYF.

The chain uses TRBV12-5 and TRBJ1-1; 9 nucleotides match TRBD1. Germline V lookup: CDR1 LGHNT, CDR2 FRNRAP. The V segment lost 0 bases and the J segment 0 bases; nucleotides outside the gene matches: 8. This CDR3 has 18 residues. The CDR3 DNA sequence: TGTGCTAGTGGTTTGGTACGACAGGGGGGATCATTGAACACTGAAGCTTTCTTT. It translates to CASGLVRQGGSLNTEAFF.

The chain has TRBV19 and TRBJ2-5; D perhaps matches TRBD2 (6 bases). Germline CDR1 reads LNHDA; CDR2 reads SQIVND (reference sequence). V lost 4 bases to trimming and J lost 3 bases, with 9 bases between them. This CDR3 contains 13 residues. The CDR3 DNA follows: TGTGCCAGTAGTACCCGACTAGAAGAGACCCAGTACTTC. Protein: CASSTRLEETQYF.

The DNA of the CDR3 is TGTGCCAGCTCACCGCTCACAAGGACTAGCGGGAACACCGGGGAGCTGTTTTTT. Amino acids: CASSPLTRTSGNTGELFF. J is TRBJ2-2 and V is TRBV18; 10 bases are a match to TRBD2. The V gene end was trimmed by 3 bases and the J gene end by 1 base; junction bases not matched to a gene: 8. Germline V gene lookup returns CDR1 KGHSH and CDR2 LQKENI. This CDR3 is 18 amino acids long.

The V gene is TRBV3-1 (or the pseudogene TRBV3-2), the J gene TRBJ2-4; perhaps TRBD2 as D (8 bases). CDR1 and CDR2 from the germline V gene are LGHDT and YNNKEL (reference sequence). CDR3 length equals 15 residues. Trimming shortened V by 3 bases and J by 6 bases, and 15 bases separated the two germline ends. CDR3 bases: TGTGCCAGCAGCCACCAGACAGGGACTAGAAACATTCAGTACTTC. This codes for CASSHQTGTRNIQYF.

The rearrangement links TRBV23-1 to TRBJ1-1; D is possibly TRBD1 (5 bases). TRBV23-1 is marked as an open reading frame, function uncertain. The ends were cut back, 11 bases at V and 4 bases at J, with 8 bases in the middle. The CDR3 covers 10 residues. The DNA of the CDR3 is TGCGCCCCAGGGCTCACTGAAGCTTTCTTT. Translation: CAPGLTEAFF.

This chain connects TRBV6-2 or TRBV6-3 to TRBJ2-1; TRBD2 aligns across 7 bases. The CDR3 spans 14 residues. Losses at the gene ends were 2 bases for V and 4 bases for J; bases not matched to a gene: 2. CDR1 and CDR2 from the germline V gene are MNHEY and SVGEGT. The CDR3 DNA reads TGTGCCAGCAGTTACCTCGGGGGGTACAATGAGCAGTTCTTC. Translating it yields CASSYLGGYNEQFF.

This chain connects TRBV27 to TRBJ1-1; TRBD1 aligns across 8 bases. There are 13 residues in the CDR3. The trim removed 4 bases at V and 3 bases at J, leaving 1 base unmatched. Germline V CDR1 and CDR2: MNHEY, SMNVEV (reference sequence). CDR3 sequence (DNA): TGTGCCAGCAGTTGGACAGGGTACACTGAAGCTTTCTTT. Residues: CASSWTGYTEAFF.

The rearrangement links TRBV4-1 to TRBJ2-7; D may be TRBD1 (6 bases). CDR1 is MGHRA, CDR2 YSYEKL, per germline. This CDR3 is built from 16 residues. V was clipped by 0 bases and J by 4 bases, with 16 bases between them. CDR3 sequence reads: CASSQDDRDTFYEQYF. DNA of the CDR3: TGCGCCAGCAGCCAAGATGATAGGGACACTTTTTACGAGCAGTACTTC.

The chain joins TRBV2 to TRBJ1-1; D is unclear. Germline lookup yields CDR1 SNHLY and CDR2 FYNNEI. The CDR3 extends over 14 amino acids. The V gene lost 7 bases and the J gene lost 3 bases, with 15 bases spanning the gap. The CDR3 region is CASNEVYQDTEAFF. DNA for the CDR3: TGTGCCAGCAACGAGGTATACCAAGACACTGAAGCTTTCTTT.

The CDR3: CASSQGGPGSGTDTQYF. CDR3 DNA sequence: TGTGCCAGCAGCCAAGGGGGGCCGGGGAGTGGCACAGATACGCAGTATTTT. The chain recombines TRBV4-2 with TRBJ2-3; tentatively, D is TRBD1 (6 bases). In germline, CDR1 is LGHNA, CDR2 YNFKEQ. The ends were cut back, 1 base at V and 1 base at J, with 15 bases in the middle. This CDR3 comprises 17 residues.